The 28 T cell receptor beta chains reported below all come from one sample, sequenced in a study of molecular identifiers for immune sequencing clone quantification. TCRdb used MiXCR to reprocess the PCR reads, holding one entry per CDR3 protein. The sample gives approximately 500,000 distinct CDR3 sequences, around a fifth of which show up once; approximately 0.84% is in the top ten. The sample consisted of naive CD8+ T cells from blood, with Jurkat cell RNA spiked in. As for subset: FACS-sorted CD8+CD4-CCR7+CD45RA+ naive T cells. These receptor sequences come from a human donor in good health. Some libraries in this study had Jurkat cell RNA spiked in.

This clonotype was found a few times. The chain carries TRBV5-4 and TRBJ1-1, with 8 bases matching TRBD1. The CDR3 consists of 13 residues. Germline CDR1 SGHNT, CDR2 YYREEE (reference sequence). J gave up 5 bases and V 6 bases, and 6 bases lay outside the gene matches. DNA for the CDR3: TGTGCCAGCATCCAGACAGGGGAAACTGAAGCTTTCTTT. Translated: CASIQTGETEAFF.

This clonotype was counted only a few times. The rearrangement joins TRBV4-2 to TRBJ2-3; 9 bases fit TRBD2. CDR1 is LGHNA and CDR2 is YNFKEQ in the germline V gene. J lost 0 bases, V lost 4 bases, and 8 bases had no gene match. There are 17 residues in the CDR3. The CDR3 region has the DNA TGTGCCAGCAGCCCTGAAAGACTAGCGGCCAGCACAGATACGCAGTATTTT. This gives the protein CASSPERLAASTDTQYF.

The CDR3: CASSLVRTGVLDTQYF. As DNA, the CDR3 is TGTGCCAGCAGCTTAGTAAGGACAGGGGTATTAGATACGCAGTATTTT. The V and J genes are TRBV7-9 and TRBJ2-3; 9 bases are shared with TRBD1. With V trimmed by 1 base and J by 5 bases, 7 bases remained unmatched. The CDR3 sequence is 16 residues long. Germline V lookup: CDR1 SEHNR, CDR2 FQNEAQ (reference sequence).

The CDR3 sequence: CASAPYSGGLYEQYF. The DNA of the CDR3 is TGTGCCAGCGCTCCTTATAGCGGGGGCCTTTACGAGCAGTACTTC. This sequence joins TRBV27 and TRBJ2-7; 9 nucleotides match TRBD2. The V gene's germline CDR1 is MNHEY and CDR2 SMNVEV (reference sequence). J lost 4 bases, V lost 8 bases, and 12 bases had no gene match. The length of the CDR3 is 15 residues.

This clonotype was detected many times. The genes are TRBV29-1 and TRBJ2-5; D gene uncertain. The germline V gene encodes CDR1 SQVTM and CDR2 ANQGSEA. This CDR3 has 12 amino acids. Trimming took 7 bases from V and 1 from J, leaving 10 bases between them. The CDR3 is CSDRGIQETQYF. The CDR3 nucleotides are TGCAGCGACCGAGGTATCCAAGAGACCCAGTACTTC.

The rearrangement joins TRBV7-9 to TRBJ2-3; D is unclear. The germline CDR1 and CDR2 sequences are SEHNR and FQNEAQ (reference sequence). The CDR3 is 16 amino acids. Trimming stripped 1 base from V and 0 bases from J, with 11 bases between. This CDR3 reads CASSLGQVGSTDTQYF. In DNA form, the CDR3 reads TGTGCCAGCAGCTTAGGGCAGGTGGGAAGCACAGATACGCAGTATTTT. Complete variable domain (other parts from reference TRBV7-9 and TRBJ2-3): DTGVSQNPRHKITKRGQNVTFRCDPISEHNRLYWYRQTLGQGPEFLTYFQNEAQLEKSRLLSDRFSAERPKGSFSTLEIQRTEQGDSAMYLCASSLGQVGSTDTQYFGPGTRLTVL.

This clonotype was observed a few times. The chain joins TRBV19 to TRBJ1-6; D ambiguous. CDR1 is LNHDA and CDR2 is SQIVND in the germline V gene (reference sequence). V was pared by 4 bases and J by 0 bases, with 10 bases between. The CDR3 runs to 16 residues. The CDR3 DNA sequence: TGTGCCAGTAGTACCAACTATGTCTCCTATAATTCACCCCTCCACTTT. Its translation: CASSTNYVSYNSPLHF.

In the case of this clonotype: A much larger clone lies a single base off, so this may be a read error. The V and J genes are TRBV12-3 or TRBV12-4 and TRBJ1-5; the D gene is possibly TRBD1 (5 bases). CDR3 length: 15 residues. V lost 6 bases to trimming and J lost 2 bases, with 14 bases between them. The CDR3 nucleotides read TGTGCCAGCAGCTCGACAGCTAATGGCAATCAGCCCCAGCATTTT. Protein sequence: CASSSTANGNQPQHF.

This clonotype has ten or more counts. This chain joins TRBV2 and TRBJ2-4; tentatively, D is TRBD1 or TRBD2 (5 bases each). Germline CDR1 SNHLY, CDR2 FYNNEI. The CDR3 sequence is 15 residues long. Trimming cost V 5 bases and J 0 bases, with 11 bases left between them. The CDR3 DNA sequence: TGTGCCAGCAGTTGGGACGGCGTAGCCAAAAACATTCAGTACTTC. As protein: CASSWDGVAKNIQYF.

This clonotype was recorded many times. This rearrangement joins TRBV6-2 or TRBV6-3 to TRBJ1-1; unclear D gene. The germline CDR1 and CDR2 sequences are MNHEY and SVGEGT. V was shortened by 3 bases and J by 2 bases, with 10 bases between the two germline ends. The CDR3 has 14 residues. The CDR3 DNA reads as TGTGCCAGCAGTTATACCGGGATAAACACTGAAGCTTTCTTT. Amino acid sequence: CASSYTGINTEAFF.

This clonotype was detected a few times. The rearrangement joins TRBV4-1 to TRBJ2-7; 8 bases line up with TRBD1. With V trimmed by 4 bases and J by 6 bases, 5 bases remained unmatched. Germline lookup yields CDR1 MGHRA and CDR2 YSYEKL. This CDR3 contains 13 residues. CDR3 sequence: CASSRGQGSEQYF. Here the CDR3 DNA reads TGCGCCAGCAGCCGAGGACAGGGTAGCGAGCAGTACTTC.

V gene TRBV6-5 combines with J gene TRBJ1-5; D not certain. Trimming took off 2 bases at V and 3 bases at J, with 5 bases between the two ends. In germline, CDR1 is MNHEY, CDR2 SVGAGI. The CDR3 extends over 13 amino acids. In DNA, the CDR3 is TGTGCCAGCAGTTACAGTCACAATCAGCCCCAGCATTTT. It codes for CASSYSHNQPQHF.

This clonotype has a count of ten or more. The chain has TRBV5-6 and TRBJ2-6; D gene uncertain. This CDR3 has 15 residues. The V end lost 4 bases, the J end lost 0 bases, and 8 bases lay between the germline ends. Germline assignment: CDR1 SGHDT and CDR2 YYEEEE. The CDR3 nucleotides are TGTGCCAGCAGCCGACACCACTCTGGGGCCAACGTCCTGACTTTC. It yields the protein CASSRHHSGANVLTF.

This clonotype has just a few counts. The J gene is TRBJ2-7, the V gene TRBV7-9; 11 bases agree with TRBD2. The junction had 12 bases not matched to a gene; V was cut back by 5 bases and J by 0 bases. The CDR3 runs 18 residues. Germline V gene data show CDR1 as SEHNR and CDR2 as FQNEAQ (reference sequence). CDR3 region: CASSPQLAGEWSSYEQYF. For the CDR3, the DNA is TGTGCCAGCAGCCCTCAACTAGCGGGAGAATGGAGCTCCTACGAGCAGTACTTC. Together with reference TRBV7-9 and TRBJ2-7, the CDR3 gives the full variable domain: DTGVSQNPRHKITKRGQNVTFRCDPISEHNRLYWYRQTLGQGPEFLTYFQNEAQLEKSRLLSDRFSAERPKGSFSTLEIQRTEQGDSAMYLCASSPQLAGEWSSYEQYFGPGTRLTVT.

V gene TRBV5-4 combines with J gene TRBJ2-7, with D possibly TRBD2 on 5 matching bases. Per germline, CDR1 SGHNT and CDR2 YYREEE (reference sequence). CDR3 length: 16 amino acids. The germline V and J ends were trimmed by 0 bases and 5 bases, with 18 bases remaining between them. CDR3 nucleotide sequence: TGTGCCAGCAGCTTGGAAGGTCTAGCCCTCCCCGACGAGCAGTACTTC. Encoded protein: CASSLEGLALPDEQYF.

This chain joins TRBV6-2 or TRBV6-3 and TRBJ2-1; TRBD1 agrees at 7 bases. The CDR3 is 15 residues long. V trimming: 6 bases; J trimming: 7 bases; junction bases outside the gene matches: 12. Germline CDR1 reads MNHEY; CDR2 reads SVGEGT. CDR3 nucleotide sequence: TGTGCCAGCAGGCACCTGACAGGGTGGGGTAATGAGCAGTTCTTC. The encoded protein is CASRHLTGWGNEQFF.

This clonotype has at least ten counts. This sequence joins TRBV7-9 and TRBJ1-1, with 7 bases lining up with TRBD1. CDR1 SEHNR and CDR2 FQNEAQ come from the germline V gene (reference sequence). J gave up 4 bases and V 10 bases, and 6 bases lay outside the gene matches. CDR3 length: 12 residues. In DNA, the CDR3 is TGTGCCACCTTGTCAGGGGGCACTGAAGCTTTCTTT. This translates into CATLSGGTEAFF.

The V gene is TRBV2, the J gene TRBJ1-1; a weak D match, TRBD1 (6 bases). Germline loops: CDR1 SNHLY, CDR2 FYNNEI. The CDR3 covers 15 residues. Trimming removed 1 base at V and 0 bases at J, with 9 bases between. CDR3 sequence reads: CASSEEDRLNTEAFF. The CDR3 DNA sequence: TGTGCCAGCAGTGAAGAAGACAGGCTGAACACTGAAGCTTTCTTT.

This clonotype was detected ten times or more. This chain joins TRBV7-6 and TRBJ2-7; 7 nucleotides align to TRBD1. The trim removed 5 bases at V and 9 bases at J, leaving 10 bases unmatched. This CDR3 comprises 13 residues. Per the germline V gene, CDR1 is SGHVS and CDR2 is FNYEAQ. The DNA for the CDR3 is TGTGCCAGCAGCGGACTCGGGACAGAGAGGCAGTACTTC. Translated: CASSGLGTERQYF.

This clonotype was detected ten times or more. The CDR3 sequence is CASRSGQGVWQPQHF. CDR3 coding DNA: TGTGCCAGCAGATCGGGACAGGGGGTATGGCAGCCCCAGCATTTT. V and J are TRBV6-2 or TRBV6-3 and TRBJ1-5; 11 bases align to TRBD1. V was pared by 6 bases and J by 7 bases, with 8 bases of the junction left unmatched. The CDR3 covers 15 residues. Germline CDR1 reads MNHEY; CDR2 reads SVGEGT.

Comment on this clonotype: One base away lies a much larger clone, so this may be a sequencing read error. The rearrangement uses TRBV5-4 and TRBJ2-1; 8 bases agree with TRBD2. The CDR3 sequence is 15 residues long. V trimming: 4 bases; J trimming: 6 bases; junction bases outside the gene matches: 9. Germline lookup yields CDR1 SGHNT and CDR2 YYREEE (reference sequence). The CDR3 reads CASSPWTSSPNEQFF. In nucleotides, the CDR3 is TGTGCCAGCAGCCCCTGGACTAGCTCCCCCAATGAGCAGTTCTTC.

This clonotype has a count of ten or more. CDR3 nucleotides: TGCAGTGCTAGACCCCGGGACCAAGACGGGGTGTGGGAGCAGTACTTC. It codes for CSARPRDQDGVWEQYF. The chain uses TRBV20-1 and TRBJ2-7; the D call may be TRBD1 or TRBD2 (5 bases each). The CDR3 length is 16 residues. V lost 2 bases, J lost 7 bases, and 24 bases lay in between. Germline V gives CDR1 DFQATT, CDR2 SNEGSKA (reference sequence).

In its sample, this clonotype was seen many times. The rearrangement uses TRBV28 and TRBJ1-2; 8 nucleotides align to TRBD1. The CDR3 is made up of 17 amino acids. V shed 3 bases, J shed 4 bases, and the junction held 13 bases outside the gene matches. Germline assignment: CDR1 MDHEN and CDR2 SYDVKM. CDR3 amino acids: CASSLNSGTGDAYGYTF. CDR3 coding DNA: TGTGCCAGCAGTTTGAATTCCGGGACAGGAGACGCCTATGGCTACACCTTC.

This clonotype occurred many times. The chain joins TRBV27 to TRBJ2-7, with D perhaps matching TRBD1 or TRBD2 (6 bases each). The CDR3 is 16 residues long. From germline, CDR1 is MNHEY and CDR2 SMNVEV (reference sequence). Between the trimmed V and J ends, which lost 6 bases and 0 bases, there was a span of 18 bases. The CDR3 protein is CASRSRSGANSYEQYF. The CDR3 DNA reads as TGTGCCAGCAGATCCCGCTCGGGGGCCAACTCCTACGAGCAGTACTTC.

The genes are TRBV7-9 and TRBJ2-7; TRBD2 matches 11 bases. Germline loops: CDR1 SEHNR, CDR2 FQNEAQ (reference sequence). This CDR3 has 17 residues. V dropped 7 bases and J dropped 0; count of bases not matched to a gene: 11. CDR3 residues: CASTLGLAGGNSYEQYF. The DNA of the CDR3 is TGTGCCAGCACCCTTGGCCTAGCGGGAGGAAACTCCTACGAGCAGTACTTC. Together with reference TRBV7-9 and TRBJ2-7, the CDR3 gives the full variable domain: DTGVSQNPRHKITKRGQNVTFRCDPISEHNRLYWYRQTLGQGPEFLTYFQNEAQLEKSRLLSDRFSAERPKGSFSTLEIQRTEQGDSAMYLCASTLGLAGGNSYEQYFGPGTRLTVT.

V usage is TRBV29-1 and J usage is TRBJ1-3, with a tentative D call TRBD1 (5 bases). V was pared by 5 bases and J by 2 bases, with 13 bases between. The CDR3 covers 14 residues. CDR1 and CDR2 (germline): SQVTM, ANQGSEA. CDR3 nucleotides: TGCAGCGTTACCGGGGCCTCGGCTGGAAACACCATATATTTT. Translation gives CSVTGASAGNTIYF.

The V gene is TRBV14, the J gene TRBJ2-7; D call uncertain. The V end was cut by 0 bases, the J end by 0 bases, with 15 bases between. The CDR3 is made up of 17 amino acids. The germline V gene encodes CDR1 SGHDN and CDR2 FVKESK. CDR3 DNA sequence: TGTGCCAGCAGCCAAGATCCCTGGACGGAAAACTCCTACGAGCAGTACTTC. Protein sequence: CASSQDPWTENSYEQYF.

Remarks on this clonotype: A much larger clone is a single base away; this may be a read error. The V and J genes are TRBV7-6 and TRBJ1-5; perhaps TRBD1 as D (5 bases). This CDR3 is 12 amino acids long. Germline values: CDR1 SGHVS, CDR2 FNYEAQ. DNA of the CDR3: TGTGCCAGCAGCTTGTTGCGACAGCCCCAGCGTTTT. Translated: CASSLLRQPQRF.